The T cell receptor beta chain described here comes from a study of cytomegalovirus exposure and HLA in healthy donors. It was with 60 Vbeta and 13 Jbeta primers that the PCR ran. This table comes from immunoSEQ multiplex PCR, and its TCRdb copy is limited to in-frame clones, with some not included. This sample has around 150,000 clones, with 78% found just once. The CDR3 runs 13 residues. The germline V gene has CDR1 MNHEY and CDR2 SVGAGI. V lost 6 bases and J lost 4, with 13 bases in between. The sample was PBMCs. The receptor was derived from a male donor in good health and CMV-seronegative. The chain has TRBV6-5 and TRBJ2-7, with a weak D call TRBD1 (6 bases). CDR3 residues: CASRRTDFYEQYF. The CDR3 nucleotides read TGTGCCAGCAGGCGGACAGACTTTTACGAGCAGTACTTC.